This T cell receptor beta chain was identified in a study of blood T cells in healthy people across ages. Study-level information: The template switching approach captured approximately one barcoded beta molecule for every two T cells. Study-wide findings and caveats: From one million sequenced T cells, diversity estimates were lower bounds.

A sample-barcoded 5' primer and a J-beta primer mix were used in a second PCR of roughly 7 to 11 cycles. TCRdb fed the 5' RACE reads into MiXCR, producing one record per CDR3 protein. In the table there are 700,000 to 900,000 distinct CDR3 sequences, approximately 53% of which are singletons. With respect to this clonotype: Its target is not known.

The sequenced material came from blood. The receptor was derived from a man older than 75 in good health.

CDR3: CASSDPWSAAYEQYF. CDR3 in DNA: TGTGCCAGCAGTGACCCCTGGTCAGCGGCCTACGAGCAGTACTTC. This rearrangement joins TRBV2 to TRBJ2-7; a possible D gene is TRBD2 (5 bases). CDR3 size: 15 residues. The V gene lost 3 bases and the J gene lost 2 bases, with 14 bases spanning the gap. CDR1 and CDR2 (germline): SNHLY, FYNNEI.